This TCR beta chain was identified during a study of blood T cell repertoires in COVID-19 (dated by TCRdb to about 2020). A note on the overall study: The collaborator samples originated in the United States, Italy and Spain and spanned the acute and convalescent phases of COVID-19. The material from the prospective study consisted of cDNA or gDNA derived from T cells, B-cell-depleted T cells, or PBMCs. Deeply sampled blood TCRbeta repertoires from subjects exposed to, actively infected with, or recovered from COVID-19 were included in the dataset. The repertoires were made available in a free public database intended to serve as a resource for research on the immune response to SARS-CoV-2. Samples were obtained from the ongoing ImmuneRACE study (first 160 participants) and from over 1,000 subjects provided by 6 global collaborators. A de-identified subject ID, COVID-19 status, age in years and sex were almost always included in the sample metadata. Where HLA class I and class II types were available, the types were taken from metadata supplied by the sample provider, not from assay-based typing.

This clone has a single count. Its cognate antigen has yet to be identified. Per-nucleotide qualities are absent, and no much larger clonotype sits a single base away. What the authors observed across the whole study: Clinical and demographic metadata were provided uncurated, with the amount varying by source and participant.

From the cysteine up to the phenylalanine, the CDR3 has a length of 15 residues. The kept DNA is CDR3 alone, 45 bases in frame from the first base. V lost 4 bases and J lost 11 bases; the stretch between them is 26 bases long. The germline V gene (reference sequence) yields GTSNPN for CDR1 and SVGIG for CDR2. TCRbeta CDR3 regions were amplified from genomic DNA using the immunoSEQ Assay, a bias-controlled multiplex PCR. From the authors' description of their analysis: Within the assay, amplification of reference gene primers was used to estimate how many nucleated cells each sample contained. To quantify the absolute abundance of each unique TCRbeta CDR3 rearrangement, sequence reads were collapsed and filtered. For each sample, productive Simpson clonality was calculated as the square root of Simpson's diversity index across productive rearrangements. The clones in this table, taken by TCRdb from immuneACCESS, are in-frame only. Not every clone is retained; where verified, under half of the shortfall comes from an unresolved V gene, and the cause of the rest is unknown. The V and J calls and clone size were taken over from that table, and D and trimming were inferred from the DNA. This sample holds some 240,000 clones; 81% were observed only once. Jointly, the top ten make up around 7.5% of the sample.

At one collaborating source in Seattle, patients were enrolled during active infection and were followed longitudinally through the course of disease. Collaborating institutions collected whole blood in K2EDTA tubes following their own protocols. For TCRbeta analysis, collaborators shipped samples as frozen whole blood, isolated PBMCs, or DNA extracted from either of those sample types. Sequences were obtained from peripheral blood. The V gene is TRBV30 and the J gene is TRBJ1-1; perhaps TRBD1 is the D gene, with 5 bases matching. This receptor was obtained from a woman at least 80 years old with COVID-19, enrolled during active disease. The sequenced DNA is TGTGCCTGGACCCGGGACTCCCATGGGGGGTCTTTGGCTTTCTTT. Translation gives CAWTRDSHGGSLAFF.